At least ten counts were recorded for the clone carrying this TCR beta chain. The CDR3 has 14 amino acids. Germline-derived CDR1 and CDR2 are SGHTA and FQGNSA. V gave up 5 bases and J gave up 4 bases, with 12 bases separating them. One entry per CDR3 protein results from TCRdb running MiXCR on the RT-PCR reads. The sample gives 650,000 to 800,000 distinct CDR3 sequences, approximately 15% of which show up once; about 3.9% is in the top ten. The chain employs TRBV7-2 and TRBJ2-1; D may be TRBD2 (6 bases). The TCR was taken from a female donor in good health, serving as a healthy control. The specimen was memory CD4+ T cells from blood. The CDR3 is CASSRSGAYNEQFF. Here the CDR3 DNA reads TGTGCCAGCAGCCGTAGCGGTGCATACAATGAGCAGTTCTTC.